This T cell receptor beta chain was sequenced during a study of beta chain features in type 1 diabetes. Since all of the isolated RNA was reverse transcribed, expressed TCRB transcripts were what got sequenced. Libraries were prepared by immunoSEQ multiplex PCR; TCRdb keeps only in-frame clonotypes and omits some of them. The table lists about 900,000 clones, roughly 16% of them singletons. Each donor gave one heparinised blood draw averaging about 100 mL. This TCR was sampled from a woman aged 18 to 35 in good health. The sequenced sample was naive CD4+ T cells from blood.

CDR3 sequence reads: CASSLSGPRSYEQYF. CDR3 sequence (DNA): TGTGCCAGCAGTTTATCGGGGCCCCGCTCCTACGAGCAGTACTTC. The chain combines TRBV27 with TRBJ2-7, with D tentatively TRBD1 (5 bases). This CDR3 spans 15 amino acids. The V end was cut by 0 bases, the J end by 0 bases, with 9 bases between. Germline V lookup: CDR1 MNHEY, CDR2 SMNVEV (reference sequence).